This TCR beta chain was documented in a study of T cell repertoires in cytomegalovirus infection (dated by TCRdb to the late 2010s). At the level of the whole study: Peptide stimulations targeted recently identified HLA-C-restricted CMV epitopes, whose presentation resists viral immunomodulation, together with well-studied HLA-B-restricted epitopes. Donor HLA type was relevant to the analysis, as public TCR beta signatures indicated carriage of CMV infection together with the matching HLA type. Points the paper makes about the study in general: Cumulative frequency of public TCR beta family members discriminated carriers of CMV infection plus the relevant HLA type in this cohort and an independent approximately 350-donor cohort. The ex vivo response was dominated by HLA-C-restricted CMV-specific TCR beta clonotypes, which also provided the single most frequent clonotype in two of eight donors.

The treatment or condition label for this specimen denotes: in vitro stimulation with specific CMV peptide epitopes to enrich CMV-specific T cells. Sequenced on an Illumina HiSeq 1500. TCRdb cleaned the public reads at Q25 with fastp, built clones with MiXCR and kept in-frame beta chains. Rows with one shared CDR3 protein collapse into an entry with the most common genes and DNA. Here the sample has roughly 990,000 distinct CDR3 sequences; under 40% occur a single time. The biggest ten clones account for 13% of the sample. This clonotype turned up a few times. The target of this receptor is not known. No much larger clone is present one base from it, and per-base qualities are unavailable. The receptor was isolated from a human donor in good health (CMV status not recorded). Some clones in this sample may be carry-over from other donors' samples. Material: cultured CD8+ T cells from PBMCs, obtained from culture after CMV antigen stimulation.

The encoded CDR3 is CATSRDGGQSYGYTF. Here is the DNA: TGTGCCACCAGCAGAGATGGAGGACAGAGCTATGGCTACACCTTC. The rearranged segments are TRBV15 and TRBJ1-2; the D segment could be TRBD1, given 6 matching bases. CDR1 LNHNV and CDR2 YYDKDF are derived from the germline V gene (reference sequence). Trimming takes 0 bases from V and 4 bases from J, and the germline ends sit 12 bases apart. Taken from cysteine to phenylalanine, the CDR3 has 15 residues. Only the CDR3 part of the read is kept: 45 bases, read in frame from the first base.